The 23 T cell receptor beta chains below all came from one sample that was sequenced in a study of neurological immune-mediated disorders. In TCRdb, the 5' RACE reads were re-called with MiXCR into one record per CDR3 protein. This sample has about 50,000 distinct CDR3 sequences, with 10% found just once. The sequenced sample was PBMCs. All receptors derive from a man in his 70s with HTLV-1-associated myelopathy (HAM/TSP).

This clonotype is a singleton in its sample. This chain uses TRBV4-1 with TRBJ2-3; possible D gene TRBD2, 5 bases. The V gene's germline CDR1 is MGHRA and CDR2 YSYEKL. This CDR3 contains 16 residues. V was clipped by 1 base and J by 6 bases, with 17 bases between them. The CDR3 DNA follows: TGCGCCAGCAGCCAAGGCCCTGGACTGCTAGAGGATACGCAGTATTTT. Protein: CASSQGPGLLEDTQYF.

Sample share makes this clonotype medium-sized. This chain uses TRBV3-1 with TRBJ2-5; D perhaps matches TRBD1 (5 bases). The CDR3 spans 14 residues. V lost 4 bases to trimming and J lost 0 bases, with 9 bases between them. Germline V CDR1 and CDR2: LGHDT, YNNKEL (reference sequence). CDR3 amino acids: CASSRQGYQETQYF. The CDR3 region has the DNA TGTGCCAGCAGCCGTCAGGGTTACCAAGAGACCCAGTACTTC.

This clonotype was seen repeatedly, ten times or more. The J gene is TRBJ2-2, the V gene TRBV11-3; the D gene could be TRBD1 or TRBD2 (6 bases each). This CDR3 has 16 amino acids. Germline V gene lookup returns CDR1 SGHNT and CDR2 YENEEA. The V gene lost 6 bases and the J gene lost 0 bases, with 14 bases spanning the gap. The CDR3 is CASSTAGGANTGELFF. CDR3 in DNA: TGTGCCAGCAGTACGGCCGGGGGCGCGAACACCGGGGAGCTGTTTTTT. The full variable domain, with the rest looked up from reference TRBV11-3 and TRBJ2-2, is EAGVVQSPRYKIIEKKQPVAFWCNPISGHNTLYWYLQNLGQGPELLIRYENEEAVDDSQLPKDRFSAERLKGVDSTLKIQPAELGDSAVYLCASSTAGGANTGELFFGEGSRLTVL.

This clonotype showed up many times. The V gene is TRBV24-1, the J gene TRBJ1-2; D gene unclear. Germline V lookup: CDR1 KGHDR, CDR2 SFDVKD. The CDR3 sequence is 13 residues long. Deletions cut 8 bases from V and 6 bases from J, with 15 bases between. CDR3: CATKADEVHGYTF. CDR3 DNA: TGTGCCACCAAGGCAGACGAGGTACATGGCTACACCTTC.

There are many counts of this clonotype. This sequence joins TRBV20-1 and TRBJ2-3; 10 bases agree with TRBD1. V shed 6 bases and J 8 bases; nucleotides not matched to a gene: 14. This CDR3 is 15 amino acids long. Germline values: CDR1 DFQATT, CDR2 SNEGSKA (reference sequence). The CDR3 region has the DNA TGCAGTGCCACGACAGGGGGCGCCCGAGAAGGTACGCAGTATTTT. Amino acid sequence: CSATTGGAREGTQYF.

There are many counts of this clonotype. J is TRBJ2-3 and V is TRBV7-2; D call uncertain. The CDR3 contains 14 residues. Trimming took 0 bases from V and 5 from J, leaving 9 bases between them. Germline CDR1 SGHTA, CDR2 FQGNSA. The CDR3 reads CASSLAIPRDTQYF. The CDR3 DNA is TGTGCCAGCAGCTTAGCCATACCTCGAGATACGCAGTATTTT.

This clonotype was observed at least ten times. The rearrangement uses TRBV6-2 or TRBV6-3 and TRBJ2-3; D is possibly TRBD1 (6 bases). CDR1 is MNHEY, CDR2 SVGEGT, per germline. Trimming took off 10 bases at V and 6 bases at J, with 23 bases between the two ends. CDR3 length: 15 amino acids. DNA of the CDR3: TGTGCCACGGAAGGTCTGGGGGCGCGTTCTGATACGCAGTATTTT. Encoded protein: CATEGLGARSDTQYF.

This clonotype was seen at least ten times. J is TRBJ1-5 and V is TRBV2, with D maybe TRBD1 (5 bases). Germline CDR1 SNHLY, CDR2 FYNNEI. V lost 8 bases and J lost 6, with 8 bases in between. CDR3 length: 11 amino acids. The CDR3 protein is CASQGTQPQHF. CDR3 sequence (DNA): TGTGCCAGCCAGGGCACTCAGCCCCAGCATTTT.

Many counts were recorded for this clonotype. The rearrangement uses TRBV20-1 and TRBJ2-3; TRBD2 aligns across 13 bases. V lost 4 bases, J lost 6 bases, and 4 bases stayed unmatched. Per the germline V gene, CDR1 is DFQATT and CDR2 is SNEGSKA (reference sequence). The CDR3 runs 14 residues. CDR3 sequence: CSATTSGRKDTQYF. The CDR3 nucleotides are TGCAGTGCTACGACTAGCGGGAGGAAGGATACGCAGTATTTT.

As to this clonotype: It may be a read error: a sequence one base away is much more abundant. The J gene is TRBJ2-7, the V gene TRBV28, with a tentative D call TRBD1 (7 bases). CDR1 and CDR2 from the germline V gene are MDHEN and SYDVKM. This CDR3 region has 14 residues. V lost 5 bases and J lost 2, with 13 bases in between. The chain's CDR3 is CASSRGDSPYEQYF. The CDR3 DNA reads as TGTGCCAGCAGTAGGGGGGACAGCCCCTACGAGCAGTACTTC.

This clonotype was counted ten times or more. The V and J genes are TRBV11-1 and TRBJ1-1, with a weak D call TRBD1 (5 bases). The CDR3 is 14 residues long. The V gene lost 3 bases and the J gene lost 5 bases, with 13 bases spanning the gap. The germline V gene encodes CDR1 SGHAT and CDR2 FQDESV (reference sequence). The DNA for the CDR3 is TGTGCCAGCAGCTTGACCGCCGGGGGAACTGAAGCTTTCTTT. Its translation is CASSLTAGGTEAFF.

The table lists this clonotype with many counts. V gene TRBV20-1 combines with J gene TRBJ2-1; TRBD2 might be the D (6 bases). The CDR3 is made up of 15 amino acids. CDR1 is DFQATT and CDR2 is SNEGSKA in the germline V gene (reference sequence). V was cut by 0 bases and J by 9 bases, with 18 bases left in between. CDR3 in amino acids: CSARDPRAGTAEQFF. The CDR3 coding sequence is TGCAGTGCTAGAGATCCCCGCGCGGGAACAGCTGAGCAGTTCTTC.

This clonotype showed up many times. V is TRBV4-3 and J is TRBJ2-3; the match to TRBD2 covers 11 bases. Per germline, CDR1 LGHNA and CDR2 YSLEER. The CDR3 consists of 15 residues. With V trimmed by 0 bases and J by 8 bases, 4 bases remained unmatched. CDR3 protein: CASSQDPLAGGTQYF. CDR3 DNA sequence: TGCGCCAGCAGCCAAGATCCCCTAGCGGGGGGTACGCAGTATTTT.

The V gene is TRBV6-2 or TRBV6-3, the J gene TRBJ2-3, with 9 bases that match TRBD1. Germline trimming cut 0 bases from V and 3 bases from J; bases unmatched to any gene: 7. The germline gives CDR1 MNHEY, CDR2 SVGEGT. The CDR3 contains 17 residues. CDR3 bases: TGTGCCAGCAGTTACTCAATCGGACAGGGGAGGACAGATACGCAGTATTTT. Translating gives CASSYSIGQGRTDTQYF.

The table lists this clonotype with many counts. The chain employs TRBV5-6 and TRBJ2-2; TRBD2 might be the D (6 bases). CDR3 length: 12 residues. The germline V gene encodes CDR1 SGHDT and CDR2 YYEEEE. The V end was cut by 7 bases, the J end by 6 bases, with 10 bases between. CDR3: CASGRLAGELFF. CDR3 DNA: TGTGCCAGCGGCAGACTAGCCGGGGAGCTGTTTTTT.

This clonotype came up many times. The chain uses TRBV11-2 and TRBJ1-3; D call uncertain. The CDR3 runs 14 residues. V was shortened by 0 bases and J by 1 base, with 4 bases between the two germline ends. The V gene's germline CDR1 is SGHAT and CDR2 FQNNGV. The CDR3 region has the DNA TGTGCCAGCAGCTTAGATCATTCTGGAAACACCATATATTTT. Encoded protein: CASSLDHSGNTIYF.

Ten or more counts support this clonotype. The chain combines TRBV4-3 with TRBJ2-3, with D possibly being TRBD2 (6 bases). This CDR3 spans 15 amino acids. Trimming took 4 bases from V and 0 from J, leaving 11 bases between them. The germline V gene encodes CDR1 LGHNA and CDR2 YSLEER. Here the CDR3 reads CASSRSGLSTDTQYF. Here the CDR3 DNA reads TGCGCCAGCAGCCGGTCGGGACTCAGCACAGATACGCAGTATTTT.

Many counts were recorded for this clonotype. V is TRBV4-1 and J is TRBJ2-7; no reliable D call. V was clipped by 1 base and J by 2 bases, with 9 bases between them. This CDR3 spans 14 amino acids. CDR1 is MGHRA, CDR2 YSYEKL, per germline. CDR3 loop: CASSQGLTPYEQYF. The CDR3 DNA is TGCGCCAGCAGCCAAGGGCTGACTCCCTACGAGCAGTACTTC.

This clonotype has ten or more counts. CDR3 region: CASKPEGNGYTF. DNA for the CDR3: TGTGCCAGCAAGCCCGAGGGGAATGGCTACACCTTC. The rearrangement uses TRBV28 and TRBJ1-2; tentatively, D is TRBD1 (5 bases). Trimming left V 7 bases short and J 6 bases short, with 12 bases between. Germline V lookup: CDR1 MDHEN, CDR2 SYDVKM. This CDR3 region has 12 residues.

In this sample, this clonotype turned up many times. The chain recombines TRBV6-2 or TRBV6-3 with TRBJ2-7; D is unresolved. This CDR3 is built from 13 residues. Germline CDR1 reads MNHEY; CDR2 reads SVGEGT. Between the trimmed V and J ends, which lost 5 bases and 2 bases, there was a span of 10 bases. In DNA, the CDR3 is TGTGCCAGCAGTAGAACTGTAACCTACGAGCAGTACTTC. Its protein product is CASSRTVTYEQYF.

This clonotype came up many times. This chain uses TRBV6-2 or TRBV6-3 with TRBJ2-1; no clear D. Germline V gene lookup returns CDR1 MNHEY and CDR2 SVGEGT. Trimming stripped 2 bases from V and 0 bases from J, with 8 bases between. The CDR3 consists of 15 residues. CDR3: CASSYRAASYNEQFF. The DNA of the CDR3 is TGTGCCAGCAGTTACCGGGCAGCCTCCTACAATGAGCAGTTCTTC.

This clonotype was recorded many times. The rearrangement joins TRBV20-1 to TRBJ2-2; D remains unclear. The CDR3 covers 14 residues. Germline V lookup: CDR1 DFQATT, CDR2 SNEGSKA (reference sequence). Trimming stripped 5 bases from V and 0 bases from J, with 10 bases between. This CDR3 reads CSAQQITNTGELFF. The DNA of the CDR3 is TGCAGTGCTCAGCAAATCACGAACACCGGGGAGCTGTTTTTT.

This clonotype was counted at least ten times. The rearrangement uses TRBV5-1 and TRBJ2-7; TRBD1 matches at 9 bases. The trim removed 0 bases at V and 4 bases at J, leaving 5 bases unmatched. There are 15 residues in the CDR3. Germline CDR1 reads SGHRS; CDR2 reads YFSETQ. DNA for the CDR3: TGCGCCAGCAGCTTGGGGACAGGGGATGGTTACGAGCAGTACTTC. Its protein is CASSLGTGDGYEQYF.